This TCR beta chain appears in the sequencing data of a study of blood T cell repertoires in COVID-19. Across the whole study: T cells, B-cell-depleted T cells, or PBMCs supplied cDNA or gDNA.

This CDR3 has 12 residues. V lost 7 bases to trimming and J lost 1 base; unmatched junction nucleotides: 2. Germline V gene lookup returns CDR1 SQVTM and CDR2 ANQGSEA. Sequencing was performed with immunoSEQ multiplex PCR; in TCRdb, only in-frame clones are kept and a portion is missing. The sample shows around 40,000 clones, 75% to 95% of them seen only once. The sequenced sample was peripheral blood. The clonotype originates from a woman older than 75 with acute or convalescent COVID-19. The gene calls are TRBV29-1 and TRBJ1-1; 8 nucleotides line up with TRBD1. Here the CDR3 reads CSADRGNTEAFF. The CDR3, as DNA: TGCAGCGCTGACAGGGGGAACACTGAAGCTTTCTTT.